The sequence of this T cell receptor (beta chain) was determined in a study of blood T cell repertoires in COVID-19. Whole-study context: From the United States, Italy and Spain came samples of acute and convalescent COVID-19.

Membership in each cohort depended on participant-reported clinical history. Per germline, CDR1 MDHEN and CDR2 SYDVKM. V gave up 2 bases and J gave up 2 bases, with 10 bases separating them. The length of the CDR3 is 14 residues. Assay: immunoSEQ multiplex PCR; the TCRdb copy retains only in-frame clones and omits some. The sample has about 270,000 clones; around 90% are singletons. The chain combines TRBV28 with TRBJ2-7; D call uncertain. The sequenced sample was PBMCs or T cells enriched from blood (not recorded which). The origin of this receptor is a man aged 40-55 years who had been exposed to COVID-19. This CDR3 is CASSLTAAPYEQYF. In nucleotides, the CDR3 is TGTGCCAGCAGTTTAACCGCGGCCCCCTACGAGCAGTACTTC.